Listed here are 29 T cell receptor beta chains from one sample, sequenced in a study of vaccination and CD4 T cells after COVID-19. Researchers used the Oncomine TCR Beta short-read assay to sequence DNA from cultured CD4+ T cells. TCRdb recomputed calls from the PCR reads with MiXCR, one row per CDR3 protein. The sample gives 15,000 or so distinct CDR3 sequences, about 60% of which show up once; approximately 9.9% is in the top ten. Their antigens are not known. The treatment was: approximately nine-day PBMC culture with coronavirus spike peptide pools or control peptides (ViraFEST assay). Sequenced sample: CD4+ T cells from blood, cultured in vitro. The receptors were gathered from a human donor who had recovered from COVID-19.

This clonotype was counted only a few times. The V and J genes are TRBV2 and TRBJ2-3; TRBD2 agrees at 8 bases. This CDR3 spans 13 amino acids. The junction had 6 bases not matched to a gene; V was cut back by 8 bases and J by 5 bases. CDR1 is SNHLY, CDR2 FYNNEI, per germline. For the CDR3, the DNA is TGTGCCAGCGCTAAGGCGGGAGGAGATACGCAGTATTTT. Amino acids: CASAKAGGDTQYF. Full variable domain (missing parts from reference TRBV2 and TRBJ2-3): EPEVTQTPSHQVTQMGQEVILRCVPISNHLYFYWYRQILGQKVEFLVSFYNNEISEKSEIFDDQFSVERPDGSNFTLKIRSTKLEDSAMYFCASAKAGGDTQYFGPGTRLTVL.

The CDR3 sequence: CASSGTGSITEAFF. The CDR3 DNA sequence: TGTGCCAGCTCGGGGACAGGGTCTATCACTGAAGCTTTCTTT. This chain uses TRBV18 with TRBJ1-1; 9 positions agree with TRBD1. Germline V gene lookup returns CDR1 KGHSH and CDR2 LQKENI. V gave up 6 bases and J gave up 4 bases; unmatched junction bases: 6. CDR3 length equals 14 residues.

This clonotype was found a few times. The V call is TRBV11-3, the J call TRBJ1-2; 7 bases line up with TRBD1. The trim removed 4 bases at V and 3 bases at J, leaving 2 bases unmatched. CDR3 length: 13 amino acids. Germline values: CDR1 SGHNT, CDR2 YENEEA. CDR3 DNA: TGTGCCAGCAGCTCCGGACAGGACTATGGCTACACCTTC. Its protein product is CASSSGQDYGYTF.

By sample fraction, this clonotype is medium-sized (0.01 to 0.1%). This chain uses TRBV15 with TRBJ1-6, with a possible D match to TRBD1 (5 bases). Germline V gene lookup returns CDR1 LNHNV and CDR2 YYDKDF (reference sequence). V was cut by 0 bases and J by 7 bases, with 16 bases left in between. The CDR3 has 17 amino acids. The CDR3, as DNA: TGTGCCACCAGCAGAGATGTTGGGACCTGGGAAAATTCACCCCTCCACTTT. This gives the protein CATSRDVGTWENSPLHF.

The chain links TRBV3-1 to TRBJ1-2, with D unclear. Germline loops: CDR1 LGHDT, CDR2 YNNKEL (reference sequence). With 4 bases removed from V and 4 bases from J, the gap between germline ends came to 19 bases. The CDR3 loop spans 16 amino acids. The CDR3 spells CASSPRTATGGYGYTF. The CDR3, as DNA: TGTGCCAGCAGCCCGCGGACGGCCACGGGAGGCTATGGCTACACCTTC.

The sample holds a few counts of this clonotype. The CDR3 protein is CASSKASSQETQYF. The CDR3 bases are TGTGCCAGTAGTAAGGCTTCCAGCCAAGAGACCCAGTACTTC. The chain recombines TRBV19 with TRBJ2-5; D not certain. Germline V CDR1 and CDR2: LNHDA, SQIVND (reference sequence). The CDR3 spans 14 residues. V was clipped by 4 bases and J by 1 base, with 10 bases between them.

The chain has TRBV12-3 or TRBV12-4 and TRBJ2-2, with TRBD1 as a possible D gene (5 bases). The CDR3 runs to 14 residues. Trimming cost V 4 bases and J 5 bases, with 11 bases left between them. CDR3 bases: TGTGCCAGCAGTTCGACAGCCAGAACCGGGGAGCTGTTTTTT. It is translated as CASSSTARTGELFF.

V gene TRBV19 combines with J gene TRBJ2-5; TRBD1 aligns across 10 bases. CDR1 and CDR2 (germline): LNHDA, SQIVND (reference sequence). CDR3 length equals 13 residues. V shed 9 bases and J 3 bases; nucleotides not matched to a gene: 4. The CDR3 bases are TGTGCCAGCTGGGACAGGGGAAAAGAGACCCAGTACTTC. Translating gives CASWDRGKETQYF.

The V call is TRBV20-1, the J call TRBJ2-3; D not resolved. Per germline, CDR1 DFQATT and CDR2 SNEGSKA (reference sequence). V lost 7 bases and J lost 0, with 11 bases in between. The CDR3 extends over 13 amino acids. The CDR3 reads CSGRAASTDTQYF. CDR3 DNA sequence: TGCAGTGGTCGGGCGGCTAGCACAGATACGCAGTATTTT.

The rearrangement links TRBV29-1 to TRBJ1-5; D possibly corresponds to TRBD1 (6 bases). The CDR3 runs to 12 residues. Between the trimmed V and J ends, which lost 6 bases and 5 bases, there was a span of 11 bases. The germline gives CDR1 SQVTM, CDR2 ANQGSEA. The CDR3 sequence is CSVRDTDQPQHF. The CDR3 region has the DNA TGCAGCGTACGGGACACCGATCAGCCCCAGCATTTT.

CDR3: CASSFKSASQPQHF. The CDR3 DNA is TGTGCCAGCAGTTTTAAGTCGGCGAGTCAGCCCCAGCATTTT. This chain joins TRBV27 and TRBJ1-5; D unresolved. V was clipped by 3 bases and J by 6 bases, with 12 bases between them. The CDR3 has 14 residues. Germline CDR1 is MNHEY and CDR2 is SMNVEV (reference sequence).

This clonotype turned up a few times. V is TRBV20-1 and J is TRBJ1-2; D is ambiguous. Trimming took off 1 base at V and 2 bases at J, with 8 bases between the two ends. Germline V gene data show CDR1 as DFQATT and CDR2 as SNEGSKA (reference sequence). The CDR3 loop spans 13 amino acids. The CDR3: CSARGSRNYGYTF. The CDR3 DNA sequence: TGCAGTGCTAGAGGGTCCAGGAACTATGGCTACACCTTC.

This clonotype has a handful of counts. The gene calls are TRBV15 and TRBJ1-5, with D tentatively TRBD1 (6 bases). Trimming took 2 bases from V and 7 from J, leaving 9 bases between them. This CDR3 contains 13 residues. Looked up from germline, CDR1 is LNHNV and CDR2 is YYDKDF (reference sequence). For the CDR3, the DNA is TGTGCCACCAGCAGATCCGACAGGCAGCCCCAGCATTTT. Amino acids: CATSRSDRQPQHF.

By sample fraction, this clonotype is large. The chain links TRBV7-2 to TRBJ2-3; D uncertain. Germline V lookup: CDR1 SGHTA, CDR2 FQGNSA. Deletions cut 5 bases from V and 2 bases from J, with 8 bases between. The CDR3 has 13 amino acids. CDR3 coding DNA: TGTGCCAGCAGCGGTCGGACCACAGATACGCAGTATTTT. Residues: CASSGRTTDTQYF.

The chain links TRBV7-2 to TRBJ1-5; D not resolved. The V end lost 5 bases, the J end lost 0 bases, and 11 bases lay between the germline ends. Germline CDR1 and CDR2: SGHTA and FQGNSA. This CDR3 comprises 15 residues. This chain's CDR3 is CASSKEGNSNQPQHF. CDR3 bases: TGTGCCAGCAGCAAGGAGGGAAATAGCAATCAGCCCCAGCATTTT.

The J gene is TRBJ2-1, the V gene TRBV20-1; TRBD1 agrees at 8 bases. The junction had 19 bases not matched to a gene; V was cut back by 5 bases and J by 10 bases. The length of the CDR3 is 16 residues. CDR1 and CDR2 (germline): DFQATT, SNEGSKA (reference sequence). The CDR3 DNA sequence: TGCAGTGCTCTAAACTTTGAGGGGACAGGAGGTTTGGAGCAGTTCTTC. Its translation is CSALNFEGTGGLEQFF.

The rearrangement links TRBV7-2 to TRBJ1-3; D remains unclear. The germline V and J ends were trimmed by 4 bases and 0 bases, with 10 bases remaining between them. Germline loops: CDR1 SGHTA, CDR2 FQGNSA. The CDR3 spans 15 residues. The CDR3 DNA follows: TGTGCCAGCAGCTCCGCTTGGGGCTCTGGAAACACCATATATTTT. Its protein is CASSSAWGSGNTIYF. Full variable domain (missing parts from reference TRBV7-2 and TRBJ1-3): GAGVSQSPSNKVTEKGKDVELRCDPISGHTALYWYRQSLGQGLEFLIYFQGNSAPDKSGLPSDRFSAERTGGSVSTLTIQRTQQEDSAVYLCASSSAWGSGNTIYFGEGSWLTVV.

The gene calls are TRBV11-2 and TRBJ2-2; a possible D gene is TRBD1 (5 bases). V was trimmed by 1 base and J by 9 bases, leaving 12 bases between them. CDR1 is SGHAT, CDR2 FQNNGV, per germline. This CDR3 has 14 residues. CDR3 in amino acids: CASSLGGSPRELFF. In DNA form, the CDR3 reads TGTGCCAGCAGCTTAGGGGGCTCCCCAAGGGAGCTGTTTTTT.

This clonotype was seen just once. V is TRBV7-9 and J is TRBJ2-1; 7 nucleotides agree with TRBD1. The tail of the sequence fits TRBJ2-7 better, so the J call may be wrong. The CDR3 is 13 amino acids. CDR1 is SEHNR and CDR2 is FQNEAQ in the germline V gene (reference sequence). The CDR3 reads CASSLGTGAEQYF. The CDR3 DNA sequence: TGTGCCAGCAGCTTAGGGACAGGCGCTGAGCAGTACTTC.

This clonotype was counted a single time. The chain recombines TRBV5-1 with TRBJ2-5; TRBD2 agrees at 8 bases. The J segment lost 8 bases and the V segment lost 0 bases, leaving 12 bases of the junction unmatched. CDR3 length: 16 amino acids. Germline-derived CDR1 and CDR2 are SGHRS and YFSETQ. CDR3 in DNA: TGCGCCAGCAGCTTGGGCCCCCCGACTAGCGCGGGTACCCAGTACTTC. It specifies CASSLGPPTSAGTQYF.

The chain recombines TRBV10-3 with TRBJ2-7, with D perhaps TRBD2 (6 bases). Trimming removed 7 bases from V and 1 base from J, with 11 bases in between. CDR1 ENHRY and CDR2 SYGVKD come from the germline V gene. The CDR3 contains 13 residues. CDR3 sequence: CAITRDSSYEQYF. Written as DNA, the CDR3 is TGTGCCATCACCCGGGACTCATCCTACGAGCAGTACTTC.

The chain joins TRBV20-1 to TRBJ2-1, with 7 bases identical to TRBD1. V lost 3 bases to trimming and J lost 2 bases; unmatched junction nucleotides: 4. Looked up from germline, CDR1 is DFQATT and CDR2 is SNEGSKA (reference sequence). The CDR3 has 14 amino acids. CDR3 protein: CSASKQGAYNEQFF. CDR3 nucleotides: TGCAGTGCTAGTAAGCAGGGGGCCTACAATGAGCAGTTCTTC.

The V and J genes are TRBV5-1 and TRBJ2-5, with a weak D call TRBD2 (5 bases). Per the germline V gene, CDR1 is SGHRS and CDR2 is YFSETQ. The germline V and J ends were trimmed by 0 bases and 5 bases, with 14 bases remaining between them. This CDR3 contains 15 residues. The CDR3 sequence is CASSLAHEGRETQYF. CDR3 DNA sequence: TGCGCCAGCAGCTTGGCCCATGAGGGCCGGGAGACCCAGTACTTC.

CDR3 sequence reads: CASKAPGQTSSGQYF. Written as DNA, the CDR3 is TGTGCCAGTAAGGCACCCGGTCAAACCTCGTCCGGGCAGTACTTC. The chain has TRBV19 and TRBJ2-7; D remains unclear. Trimming took off 7 bases at V and 9 bases at J, with 25 bases between the two ends. CDR3 length: 15 residues. CDR1 is LNHDA and CDR2 is SQIVND in the germline V gene (reference sequence).

Remarks on this clonotype: Its ends do not fully match the called genes, so a read error is possible. The V gene is TRBV6-1, the J gene TRBJ2-3; no firm D call. From germline, CDR1 is MNHNS and CDR2 SASEGT. The CDR3 is 11 residues long. The CDR3 nucleotides are TGTGCCAGCAGCGAAGCAGATACGCAGTATTTT. Protein product: CASSEADTQYF.

This clonotype was counted a few times. This chain connects TRBV7-9 to TRBJ1-1, with D perhaps matching TRBD1 (6 bases). The CDR3 length is 11 residues. The ends were cut back, 6 bases at V and 10 bases at J, with 12 bases in the middle. The germline CDR1 and CDR2 sequences are SEHNR and FQNEAQ (reference sequence). For the CDR3, the DNA is TGTGCCAGCAGACGAGAGGGGGTAGCTTTCTTT. Translating it yields CASRREGVAFF.

This clonotype was counted only a few times. The chain joins TRBV27 to TRBJ1-1, with 11 bases fitting TRBD1. The germline gives CDR1 MNHEY, CDR2 SMNVEV (reference sequence). The V gene end was trimmed by 5 bases and the J gene end by 1 base; junction bases not matched to a gene: 3. The CDR3 sequence is 15 residues long. The CDR3 DNA follows: TGTGCCAGCAGTCGGACAGGGGGCTGGAACACTGAAGCTTTCTTT. This gives the protein CASSRTGGWNTEAFF.

CDR3 amino acids: CASRETSGSYNEQFF. For the CDR3, the DNA is TGTGCCAGCAGGGAAACTAGCGGGAGTTACAATGAGCAGTTCTTC. The chain uses TRBV25-1 and TRBJ2-1, with TRBD2 identical over 11 bases. J lost 4 bases, V lost 6 bases, and 5 bases had no gene match. Germline CDR1 MGHDK, CDR2 SYGVNS. The CDR3 covers 15 residues.

This clonotype was observed a few times. The genes are TRBV6-1 and TRBJ2-5; unclear D gene. V lost 4 bases, J lost 1 base, and 10 bases lay in between. CDR3 length: 14 amino acids. Germline V lookup: CDR1 MNHNS, CDR2 SASEGT. This chain's CDR3 is CASSVGSLQETQYF. The CDR3, as DNA: TGTGCCAGCAGTGTCGGGTCGCTCCAAGAGACCCAGTACTTC.